These 23 T cell receptor beta chains originate from one sample sequenced in a study of T cells in Graves' hyperthyroidism and ophthalmopathy. The investigators amplified TCR beta CDR3 regions from RNA transcripts. HTBI primers were the set used in a first-round RT-PCR of the TCR CDR3. TCRdb re-called the multiplex PCR reads through MiXCR, storing one row per CDR3 protein. In the table there are around 200,000 distinct CDR3 sequences, about 18% of which are singletons. What was sequenced was blood. The receptors derive from a man in his forties or fifties with Graves' hyperthyroidism.

The V call is TRBV6-1, the J call TRBJ1-1; D unresolved. The V end lost 8 bases, the J end lost 10 bases, and 17 bases lay between the germline ends. CDR1 and CDR2 from the germline V gene are MNHNS and SASEGT. The CDR3 is 12 residues long. CDR3 residues: CASYPGVLGAFF. The CDR3 DNA follows: TGTGCCAGCTATCCCGGAGTATTGGGAGCTTTCTTT.

Many counts were recorded for this clonotype. This chain joins TRBV30 and TRBJ1-4; D is undetermined. Germline CDR1 and CDR2: GTSNPN and SVGIG (reference sequence). The CDR3 totals 13 residues. The ends were cut back, 4 bases at V and 8 bases at J, with 14 bases in the middle. CDR3: CAWTRRIEEKLFF. As DNA, the CDR3 is TGTGCCTGGACACGTCGGATCGAGGAAAAACTGTTTTTT.

Ten or more counts support this clonotype. The V gene is TRBV6-6, the J gene TRBJ1-1; unclear D gene. Germline assignment: CDR1 MNHNY and CDR2 SVGAGI (reference sequence). There are 11 residues in the CDR3. V was shortened by 2 bases and J by 7 bases, with 5 bases between the two germline ends. The CDR3 loop reads CASSYRNEAFF. The CDR3 DNA is TGTGCCAGCAGTTACAGGAATGAAGCTTTCTTT.

This clonotype was counted ten times or more. The genes are TRBV6-1 and TRBJ1-5; 9 positions match TRBD1. Germline assignment: CDR1 MNHNS and CDR2 SASEGT. The junction had 7 bases not matched to a gene; V was cut back by 6 bases and J by 4 bases. The CDR3 spans 15 residues. CDR3 loop: CASRLEGQGNQPQHF. CDR3 bases: TGTGCCAGCAGGCTAGAGGGACAGGGTAATCAGCCCCAGCATTTT.

The V and J genes are TRBV6-1 and TRBJ2-3; tentatively, D is TRBD1 (6 bases). The germline CDR1 and CDR2 sequences are MNHNS and SASEGT. The CDR3 is 14 amino acids. The V end was cut by 6 bases, the J end by 8 bases, with 18 bases between. The CDR3 protein is CASSPGTPWGTQYF. CDR3 nucleotides: TGTGCCAGCAGCCCCGGGACACCCTGGGGTACGCAGTATTTT.

This clonotype was counted only a few times. The chain employs TRBV6-5 and TRBJ1-1; D may be TRBD1 (6 bases). The CDR3 has 17 residues. With 0 bases removed from V and 8 bases from J, the gap between germline ends came to 22 bases. Germline V gene lookup returns CDR1 MNHEY and CDR2 SVGAGI. As DNA, the CDR3 is TGTGCCAGCAGTTACTCGAGGGGGGGCCCGCGCGGTACCGAAGCTTTCTTT. Translation: CASSYSRGGPRGTEAFF.

This clonotype was detected ten times or more. V is TRBV7-2 and J is TRBJ2-1; TRBD2 is a possible D gene (7 bases). The V gene's germline CDR1 is SGHTA and CDR2 FQGNSA. The length of the CDR3 is 17 residues. Trimming removed 2 bases from V and 2 bases from J, with 16 bases in between. Written as DNA, the CDR3 is TGTGCCAGCAGCTTAAGGGGGTTAGGGGGGGCCTACAATGAGCAGTTCTTC. This encodes CASSLRGLGGAYNEQFF.

The rearrangement links TRBV2 to TRBJ2-7; D not resolved. V was clipped by 6 bases and J by 1 base, with 22 bases between them. This CDR3 spans 17 amino acids. CDR1 and CDR2 from the germline V gene are SNHLY and FYNNEI. CDR3 bases: TGTGCCAGCAGCCTACAATTCTCCCTAACTCGTTCCTACGAGCAGTACTTC. Translation: CASSLQFSLTRSYEQYF.

This clonotype was observed at least ten times. The CDR3 DNA follows: TGTGCCAGCAACCCGACAGGGCCTCCTGTGGAGCAGTACTTC. Amino acid sequence: CASNPTGPPVEQYF. The rearrangement joins TRBV27 to TRBJ2-7; 7 positions match TRBD1. J gave up 7 bases and V 7 bases, and 13 bases lay outside the gene matches. This CDR3 is built from 14 residues. Germline CDR1 MNHEY, CDR2 SMNVEV (reference sequence).

This clonotype was detected a few times. The chain joins TRBV5-1 to TRBJ1-1; D remains unclear. V was clipped by 5 bases and J by 1 base, with 15 bases between them. Germline assignment: CDR1 SGHRS and CDR2 YFSETQ. This CDR3 spans 15 amino acids. This CDR3 reads CASRGTALANTEAFF. The CDR3 bases are TGCGCCAGCAGAGGAACAGCTCTCGCGAACACTGAAGCTTTCTTT.

This clonotype was counted a few times. The chain links TRBV5-4 to TRBJ2-2; TRBD1 is a possible D gene (5 bases). The germline V gene encodes CDR1 SGHNT and CDR2 YYREEE (reference sequence). This CDR3 has 16 residues. V dropped 0 bases and J dropped 1 base, with 10 bases sitting between them. In nucleotides, the CDR3 is TGTGCCAGCAGCTTGGCTGGACACCTGAACACCGGGGAGCTGTTTTTT. Translated: CASSLAGHLNTGELFF. Complete variable domain (other parts from reference TRBV5-4 and TRBJ2-2): ETGVTQSPTHLIKTRGQQVTLRCSSQSGHNTVSWYQQALGQGPQFIFQYYREEENGRGNFPPRFSGLQFPNYSSELNVNALELDDSALYLCASSLAGHLNTGELFFGEGSRLTVL.

The chain joins TRBV20-1 to TRBJ2-3, with D hard to call. Trimming took off 3 bases at V and 0 bases at J, with 19 bases between the two ends. This CDR3 comprises 17 residues. The germline CDR1 and CDR2 sequences are DFQATT and SNEGSKA (reference sequence). CDR3 sequence: CSARAGNYDLSTDTQYF. Written as DNA, the CDR3 is TGCAGTGCTAGGGCCGGCAACTACGACTTAAGCACAGATACGCAGTATTTT.

This clonotype was counted only a few times. This chain links TRBV29-1 with TRBJ1-1; D is uncertain. There are 12 residues in the CDR3. The germline V gene encodes CDR1 SQVTM and CDR2 ANQGSEA. V was shortened by 5 bases and J by 2 bases, with 9 bases between the two germline ends. CDR3 bases: TGCAGCGTTTGGGCAGACAACACTGAAGCTTTCTTT. It translates to CSVWADNTEAFF.

At least ten counts were recorded for this clonotype. V gene TRBV12-3 or TRBV12-4 combines with J gene TRBJ1-2; D is unclear. This CDR3 region has 17 residues. V shed 6 bases and J shed 0 bases, with 20 bases lying between them. The CDR3 region is CASSPSSASVTNYGYTF. The CDR3 DNA is TGTGCCAGCAGCCCATCCTCAGCGTCGGTGACTAACTATGGCTACACCTTC.

A few counts support this clonotype. The chain has TRBV20-1 and TRBJ2-1; possibly TRBD1 for D (6 bases). The germline V and J ends were trimmed by 5 bases and 5 bases, with 10 bases remaining between them. The germline CDR1 and CDR2 sequences are DFQATT and SNEGSKA (reference sequence). This CDR3 comprises 12 residues. The chain's CDR3 is CSALRTDNEQFF. In DNA form, the CDR3 reads TGCAGTGCTTTAAGGACAGACAATGAGCAGTTCTTC.

This clonotype was picked up many times. This sequence joins TRBV6-1 and TRBJ2-3; 13 nucleotides line up with TRBD2. V lost 4 bases to trimming and J lost 5 bases; unmatched junction nucleotides: 3. CDR3 length equals 15 residues. The germline V gene has CDR1 MNHNS and CDR2 SASEGT. The CDR3 region has the DNA TGTGCCAGCAGTGGACTAGCGGGGGGAGGAGATACGCAGTATTTT. It codes for CASSGLAGGGDTQYF.

In this sample, this clonotype turned up many times. This rearrangement joins TRBV7-2 to TRBJ2-2; 8 positions agree with TRBD1. In germline, CDR1 is SGHTA, CDR2 FQGNSA. V shed 5 bases, J shed 3 bases, and the junction held 8 bases outside the gene matches. The CDR3 runs to 16 residues. This chain's CDR3 is CASSRRTGYDTGELFF. The CDR3 nucleotides read TGTGCCAGCAGCCGACGGACAGGGTATGACACCGGGGAGCTGTTTTTT.

Comments on this clonotype: This may come from a read error, since a much larger clone is one base off. This chain joins TRBV3-2 and TRBJ2-1; the table's D call, TRBD2, has no DNA check behind it. The J call is in doubt because the DNA end fits TRBJ2-7 better. TRBV3-2 is a recognized pseudogene. The CDR3 has 16 residues. The CDR3: CASIFGERGTYNEQYF. The CDR3 bases are TGTGCCAGCATATTTGGGGAGCGGGGGACGTACAATGAGCAGTACTTC.

This clonotype was seen repeatedly, ten times or more. The chain recombines TRBV11-2 with TRBJ2-3; 11 nucleotides agree with TRBD2. The CDR3 contains 16 residues. Germline-derived CDR1 and CDR2 are SGHAT and FQNNGV. V was pared by 8 bases and J by 3 bases, with 10 bases of the junction left unmatched. The CDR3 spells CASRGASGGSTDTQYF. The CDR3 DNA follows: TGTGCCAGCCGGGGAGCTAGCGGGGGGAGTACAGATACGCAGTATTTT. Full variable domain (missing parts from reference TRBV11-2 and TRBJ2-3): EAGVAQSPRYKIIEKRQSVAFWCNPISGHATLYWYQQILGQGPKLLIQFQNNGVVDDSQLPKDRFSAERLKGVDSTLKIQPAKLEDSAVYLCASRGASGGSTDTQYFGPGTRLTVL.

This clonotype has at least ten counts. The genes are TRBV20-1 and TRBJ2-7; 10 bases fit TRBD2. CDR3 size: 13 residues. The trim removed 5 bases at V and 5 bases at J, leaving 6 bases unmatched. Germline V CDR1 and CDR2: DFQATT, SNEGSKA (reference sequence). CDR3 coding DNA: TGCAGTGCTGATAGCGGGGGGAATAACGAGCAGTACTTC. Protein sequence: CSADSGGNNEQYF.

This clonotype was counted ten times or more. V is TRBV5-1 and J is TRBJ2-2; D remains unclear. The CDR3 sequence is 14 residues long. Germline-derived CDR1 and CDR2 are SGHRS and YFSETQ. V dropped 0 bases and J dropped 4 bases, with 7 bases sitting between them. The DNA for the CDR3 is TGCGCCAGCAGCTTGGGCGGTCCCACCGGGGAGCTGTTTTTT. Encoded protein: CASSLGGPTGELFF.

Ten or more counts support this clonotype. The rearrangement joins TRBV5-1 to TRBJ1-2; D gene unclear. Germline-derived CDR1 and CDR2 are SGHRS and YFSETQ. Trimming removed 1 base at V and 2 bases at J, with 18 bases between. This CDR3 comprises 17 residues. Here the CDR3 DNA reads TGCGCCAGCAGCTTGAGGAGTTTAGCTGAAGTAAACTATGGCTACACCTTC. Translation: CASSLRSLAEVNYGYTF.

Ten or more counts support this clonotype. The V and J genes are TRBV14 and TRBJ2-5, with unresolved D. The germline gives CDR1 SGHDN, CDR2 FVKESK. Trimming took 0 bases from V and 4 from J, leaving 6 bases between them. The CDR3 totals 13 residues. As DNA, the CDR3 is TGTGCCAGCAGCCAAGATGTGATAGAGACCCAGTACTTC. It translates to CASSQDVIETQYF.